The 24 T cell receptor beta chains below come from one sample, sequenced in a study of OX40 agonist ivuxolimab in advanced cancers. Here immunoSEQ multiplex PCR was the method, and the copy in TCRdb shows in-frame clones only, minus some. Among some 15,000 clones listed, around 83% were seen once. The sequences come from CD4+ or CD8+ T cells sorted from blood, collected in a trial of the OX40 agonist ivuxolimab. These receptors were collected from an adult with an advanced solid tumor such as melanoma, head and neck, liver or kidney cancer.

The chain has TRBV7-8 and TRBJ2-7; no reliable D call. The V end lost 1 base, the J end lost 6 bases, and 7 bases lay between the germline ends. Germline CDR1 reads SGHVS; CDR2 reads FQNEAQ. The CDR3 is 12 residues long. The CDR3 sequence: CASSLGPPEQYF. CDR3 nucleotide sequence: TGTGCCAGCAGCTTAGGCCCACCCGAGCAGTACTTC.

This rearrangement joins TRBV11-2 to TRBJ2-3; D is uncertain. V lost 0 bases, J lost 3 bases, and 4 bases lay in between. The CDR3 sequence is 13 residues long. Germline V gene lookup returns CDR1 SGHAT and CDR2 FQNNGV. CDR3 residues: CASSLDPTDTQYF. The DNA of the CDR3 is TGTGCCAGCAGCTTAGATCCAACAGATACGCAGTATTTT.

Here the CDR3 reads CASSLGGGYTDTQYF. CDR3 nucleotides: TGTGCCAGCAGCTTAGGTGGGGGGTACACAGATACGCAGTATTTT. The J gene is TRBJ2-3, the V gene TRBV7-9, with D maybe TRBD2 (6 bases). The CDR3 is made up of 15 amino acids. Germline V gene data show CDR1 as SEHNR and CDR2 as FQNEAQ (reference sequence). V lost 1 base to trimming and J lost 2 bases, with 10 bases between them.

V gene TRBV19 combines with J gene TRBJ2-7; no clear D. Trimming took 6 bases from V and 0 from J, leaving 9 bases between them. Germline loops: CDR1 LNHDA, CDR2 SQIVND (reference sequence). The CDR3 has 13 amino acids. CDR3 DNA: TGTGCCAGTAGCCCTACCCCCTCCTACGAGCAGTACTTC. Translating gives CASSPTPSYEQYF. The whole variable domain, filled in from reference TRBV19 and TRBJ2-7, reads DGGITQSPKYLFRKEGQNVTLSCEQNLNHDAMYWYRQDPGQGLRLIYYSQIVNDFQKGDIAEGYSVSREKKESFPLTVTSAQKNPTAFYLCASSPTPSYEQYFGPGTRLTVT.

The chain recombines TRBV6-1 with TRBJ2-2, with TRBD1 identical over 10 bases. This CDR3 has 15 residues. Looked up from germline, CDR1 is MNHNS and CDR2 is SASEGT. V lost 1 base and J lost 4; bases outside the gene matches: 0. The CDR3 protein is CASSEGTGGTGELFF. CDR3 nucleotides: TGTGCCAGCAGTGAAGGGACAGGGGGCACCGGGGAGCTGTTTTTT.

This chain links TRBV27 with TRBJ2-3; a weak D match, TRBD2 (5 bases). The V end lost 4 bases, the J end lost 1 base, and 15 bases lay between the germline ends. Germline-derived CDR1 and CDR2 are MNHEY and SMNVEV (reference sequence). CDR3 length: 16 residues. Here the CDR3 reads CASSYVADSGTDTQYF. The CDR3 coding sequence is TGTGCCAGCAGTTATGTTGCGGACTCTGGCACAGATACGCAGTATTTT.

The CDR3 spells CASRPGTRDTGELFF. The CDR3 bases are TGTGCCAGCAGACCCGGGACTAGAGACACCGGGGAGCTGTTTTTT. The chain is built from TRBV6-4 and TRBJ2-2; TRBD2 matches at 8 bases. The junction had 6 bases not matched to a gene; V was cut back by 6 bases and J by 3 bases. The germline V gene encodes CDR1 MRHNA and CDR2 SNTAGT. The CDR3 extends over 15 amino acids.

This clone was counted once. This sequence joins TRBV6-1 and TRBJ1-5, with TRBD1 matching 8 bases. This CDR3 has 16 amino acids. V shed 4 bases, J shed 3 bases, and the junction held 8 bases outside the gene matches. Germline CDR1 and CDR2: MNHNS and SASEGT. The DNA of the CDR3 is TGTGCCAGCAGTGGCCTACCGGGACAGGCCAATCAGCCCCAGCATTTT. This encodes CASSGLPGQANQPQHF.

The rearrangement uses TRBV29-1 and TRBJ1-4, with 10 bases that match TRBD1. Looked up from germline, CDR1 is SQVTM and CDR2 is ANQGSEA. This CDR3 has 14 residues. V gave up 3 bases and J gave up 6 bases; unmatched junction bases: 4. CDR3 in amino acids: CSVDSGTGDEKLFF. DNA of the CDR3: TGCAGCGTTGATTCTGGGACAGGGGATGAAAAACTGTTTTTT.

The chain combines TRBV15 with TRBJ1-4; D might be TRBD1 (5 bases). The CDR3 runs to 16 residues. Trimming pared 0 bases from V and 8 bases from J, leaving 16 bases between. Germline CDR1 is LNHNV and CDR2 is YYDKDF (reference sequence). Written as DNA, the CDR3 is TGTGCCACCAGCAGAGATCGGGAGGTAGAGGGGGAAAAACTGTTTTTT. Protein sequence: CATSRDREVEGEKLFF.

The chain joins TRBV5-6 to TRBJ1-6; D not certain. Germline lookup yields CDR1 SGHDT and CDR2 YYEEEE. Trimming pared 4 bases from V and 3 bases from J, leaving 5 bases between. The CDR3 is 13 amino acids. The CDR3 sequence is CASSRIYNSPLHF. CDR3 sequence (DNA): TGTGCCAGCAGCCGGATCTATAATTCACCCCTCCACTTT.

The V call is TRBV29-1, the J call TRBJ1-2, with TRBD1 identical over 12 bases. Germline values: CDR1 SQVTM, CDR2 ANQGSEA. Germline trimming cut 7 bases from V and 7 bases from J; bases unmatched to any gene: 7. CDR3 length equals 13 residues. The DNA for the CDR3 is TGCAGCGCCTGGGGACAGGGGGCGCGTGGCTACACCTTC. Amino acid sequence: CSAWGQGARGYTF.

Here the CDR3 DNA reads TGTGCCAGCAGCTCCCAATTACGGTCCAGAATTAACCGGGAGACCCAGTACTTC. It yields the protein CASSSQLRSRINRETQYF. The rearrangement joins TRBV11-3 to TRBJ2-5; D remains ambiguous. Per the germline V gene, CDR1 is SGHNT and CDR2 is YENEEA. The CDR3 has 18 residues. Trimming pared 4 bases from V and 5 bases from J, leaving 26 bases between.

The chain combines TRBV30 with TRBJ2-2, with no clear D. Germline loops: CDR1 GTSNPN, CDR2 SVGIG (reference sequence). Trimming took off 5 bases at V and 6 bases at J, with 13 bases between the two ends. The CDR3 runs 13 residues. CDR3 sequence reads: CAWLQAGAGELFF. CDR3 coding DNA: TGTGCCTGGCTCCAAGCAGGCGCCGGGGAGCTGTTTTTT.

J is TRBJ2-1 and V is TRBV9; 7 positions agree with TRBD1. Trimming removed 0 bases from V and 5 bases from J; junction bases left unmatched: 5. Germline V gene lookup returns CDR1 SGDLS and CDR2 YYNGEE. The CDR3 runs to 15 residues. CDR3 region: CASSVGQGGNNEQFF. The CDR3, as DNA: TGTGCCAGCAGCGTAGGACAGGGTGGAAACAATGAGCAGTTCTTC.

The chain combines TRBV9 with TRBJ2-2, with D maybe TRBD1 (6 bases). Trimming cost V 4 bases and J 4 bases, with 14 bases left between them. Germline values: CDR1 SGDLS, CDR2 YYNGEE. CDR3 length: 15 amino acids. CDR3 sequence (DNA): TGTGCCAGCAGCTCAGGGGCGTCGAGCACCGGGGAGCTGTTTTTT. This translates into CASSSGASSTGELFF. The full variable domain, rest sourced from reference TRBV9 and TRBJ2-2, is DSGVTQTPKHLITATGQRVTLRCSPRSGDLSVYWYQQSLDQGLQFLIQYYNGEERAKGNILERFSAQQFPDLHSELNLSSLELGDSALYFCASSSGASSTGELFFGEGSRLTVL.

The genes are TRBV19 and TRBJ1-1; weak D call: TRBD1 (5 bases). The CDR3 runs to 13 residues. CDR1 LNHDA and CDR2 SQIVND come from the germline V gene (reference sequence). V dropped 2 bases and J dropped 6 bases, with 10 bases sitting between them. CDR3 in DNA: TGTGCCAGTAGTATAAACCGGGGCGCTGAAGCTTTCTTT. This codes for CASSINRGAEAFF.

V gene TRBV2 combines with J gene TRBJ2-1, with D possibly TRBD2 on 5 matching bases. Germline V gives CDR1 SNHLY, CDR2 FYNNEI. The V and J ends lost 3 bases and 4 bases respectively, with 10 bases between them. The CDR3 has 14 amino acids. The chain's CDR3 is CASSETGSYNEQFF. As DNA, the CDR3 is TGTGCCAGCAGTGAGACGGGATCGTACAATGAGCAGTTCTTC.

CDR3 in amino acids: CASSLGGDRGGYTF. CDR3 in DNA: TGCGCCAGCAGCCTAGGAGGTGATCGAGGGGGCTACACCTTC. The chain links TRBV4-1 to TRBJ1-2; the D is unclear. In germline, CDR1 is MGHRA, CDR2 YSYEKL. With 4 bases removed from V and 8 bases from J, the gap between germline ends came to 17 bases. CDR3 length equals 14 residues.

In nucleotides, the CDR3 is TGTGCCAGCAGCTTAGGGGAGAATGAGCAGTTCTTC. It translates to CASSLGENEQFF. The chain is built from TRBV7-9 and TRBJ2-1, with D possibly TRBD2 on 5 matching bases. CDR1 is SEHNR, CDR2 FQNEAQ, per germline (reference sequence). The CDR3 runs 12 residues. V dropped 1 base and J dropped 7 bases, with 5 bases sitting between them. The complete variable domain, with remaining parts taken from reference TRBV7-9 and TRBJ2-1, reads DTGVSQNPRHKITKRGQNVTFRCDPISEHNRLYWYRQTLGQGPEFLTYFQNEAQLEKSRLLSDRFSAERPKGSFSTLEIQRTEQGDSAMYLCASSLGENEQFFGPGTRLTVL.

The V and J genes are TRBV5-1 and TRBJ1-1; D is unclear. CDR3 size: 13 residues. The germline V and J ends were trimmed by 6 bases and 0 bases, with 9 bases remaining between them. Germline-derived CDR1 and CDR2 are SGHRS and YFSETQ. The CDR3 here is CASTSVMNTEAFF. The CDR3 nucleotides read TGCGCCAGCACGTCGGTCATGAACACTGAAGCTTTCTTT.

The CDR3 sequence: CASSYYGSNQPQHF. CDR3 in DNA: TGTGCCAGCAGTTACTACGGTAGCAATCAGCCCCAGCATTTT. The gene calls are TRBV6-6 and TRBJ1-5; no definite D call. The CDR3 runs to 14 residues. Trimming pared 1 base from V and 0 bases from J, leaving 4 bases between. Germline values: CDR1 MNHNY, CDR2 SVGAGI (reference sequence).

This clone is medium-sized (0.01 to 0.1%). V usage is TRBV5-1 and J usage is TRBJ1-1; unclear D gene. Trimming left V 5 bases short and J 0 bases short, with 14 bases between. Germline CDR1 reads SGHRS; CDR2 reads YFSETQ. The CDR3 consists of 15 residues. CDR3 in amino acids: CASRWGSYMNTEAFF. The CDR3 nucleotides read TGCGCCAGCAGGTGGGGATCCTACATGAACACTGAAGCTTTCTTT.

The J gene is TRBJ2-1, the V gene TRBV7-4, with unresolved D. The CDR3 totals 13 residues. Germline CDR1 is SGHVT and CDR2 is SQSDAQ. Trimming took 5 bases from V and 13 from J, leaving 18 bases between them. This chain's CDR3 is CASSRRKQTTQFF. CDR3 DNA sequence: TGTGCCAGCAGCCGCCGGAAACAAACCACCCAGTTCTTC.